These 12 T cell receptor beta chains share one sample of origin, sequenced in a study of low-dose radiotherapy and immunotherapy resistance in tumors. The time point is: after trial treatment. As for treatment: LDRT plus nivolumab, ipilimumab, low-dose cyclophosphamide and aspirin (RACIN trial). TRAV- and TRBV-specific primers, spanning alpha and beta chains, primed first-strand cDNA. For amplifying TCRs, the PCR ran for 20 to 25 cycles with Phusion, which was used together with a constant-region primer and the adapter on the V primers. One entry per CDR3 protein results from TCRdb running MiXCR on the reads. The sample includes around 60,000 distinct CDR3 sequences, about 23% of them seen just once. This sample comprised PBMCs, obtained after low-dose radiotherapy plus immunotherapy. The receptor set was obtained from a male donor with prostate cancer.

In its sample, this clonotype was seen many times. This rearrangement joins TRBV20-1 to TRBJ1-5; 8 nucleotides align to TRBD1. Per germline, CDR1 DFQATT and CDR2 SNEGSKA (reference sequence). The CDR3 consists of 14 residues. V gave up 3 bases and J gave up 4 bases; unmatched junction bases: 5. In nucleotides, the CDR3 is TGCAGTGCTAGTTTAGGACAGGGAAATCAGCCCCAGCATTTT. As protein: CSASLGQGNQPQHF.

Worth noting for this clonotype: One base separates it from a far larger clone, so it is likely a read error. This chain links TRBV6-5 with TRBJ1-5, with a tentative D call TRBD1 (6 bases). Germline CDR1 and CDR2: MNHEY and SVGAGI. There are 15 residues in the CDR3. The CDR3 DNA sequence: TGTACCAGCAGGAGACGAGGACAGATTGGGCAGCCCCAGCATTTT. Translated, it gives CTSRRRGQIGQPQHF.

There are many counts of this clonotype. The V call is TRBV5-3, the J call TRBJ2-2; 13 bases are a match to TRBD2. TRBV5-3 is designated an ORF whose function remains uncertain. This CDR3 comprises 16 residues. Trimming removed 8 bases from V and 7 bases from J; junction bases left unmatched: 11. For the CDR3, the DNA is TGTGCCAGCAGCCTACGGACTAGCGGGGGCAGCGGGGAGCTGTTTTTT. It specifies CASSLRTSGGSGELFF.

This chain joins TRBV19 and TRBJ1-2; 10 positions agree with TRBD1. In germline, CDR1 is LNHDA, CDR2 SQIVND (reference sequence). V gave up 6 bases and J gave up 8 bases; unmatched junction bases: 3. CDR3 length equals 12 residues. DNA for the CDR3: TGTGCCAGTAGGGAGACAGGGGGCGGCTACACCTTC. Its protein product is CASRETGGGYTF. The whole variable domain, remainder taken from reference TRBV19 and TRBJ1-2, is DGGITQSPKYLFRKEGQNVTLSCEQNLNHDAMYWYRQDPGQGLRLIYYSQIVNDFQKGDIAEGYSVSREKKESFPLTVTSAQKNPTAFYLCASRETGGGYTFGSGTRLTVV.

This clonotype was seen ten or more times. The V gene is TRBV5-1, the J gene TRBJ1-1, with unresolved D. V lost 2 bases and J lost 1, with 15 bases in between. In germline, CDR1 is SGHRS, CDR2 YFSETQ. The CDR3 loop spans 16 amino acids. The CDR3 bases are TGCGCCAGCAGCTTTCTCGATAACCGGGGGAACACTGAAGCTTTCTTT. Translation: CASSFLDNRGNTEAFF.

This clonotype was counted only a few times. The chain couples TRBV24-1 to TRBJ1-5; D not resolved. The V gene's germline CDR1 is KGHDR and CDR2 SFDVKD. The CDR3 length is 12 residues. The V end was cut by 1 base, the J end by 5 bases, with 2 bases between. The CDR3 loop reads CATSDFDQPQHF. CDR3 nucleotide sequence: TGTGCCACCAGTGATTTTGATCAGCCCCAGCATTTT.

This clonotype has ten or more counts. This chain joins TRBV6-6 and TRBJ2-7; a weak D match, TRBD1 (6 bases). CDR1 is MNHNY, CDR2 SVGAGI, per germline (reference sequence). The CDR3 consists of 16 residues. Trimming removed 5 bases from V and 3 bases from J, with 20 bases in between. CDR3 in amino acids: CASSQNRDTRFYEQYF. DNA for the CDR3: TGTGCCAGCAGTCAGAACCGGGACACCAGGTTCTACGAGCAGTACTTC.

This clonotype was seen repeatedly, ten times or more. The chain employs TRBV11-2 and TRBJ2-3, with 8 bases matching TRBD2. The trim removed 2 bases at V and 6 bases at J, leaving 7 bases unmatched. Germline assignment: CDR1 SGHAT and CDR2 FQNNGV. The CDR3 extends over 15 amino acids. CDR3: CASSLTGRGYDTQYF. The CDR3 nucleotides are TGTGCCAGCAGCTTAACCGGGAGGGGTTACGATACGCAGTATTTT. Variable domain in full (rest from reference TRBV11-2 and TRBJ2-3): EAGVAQSPRYKIIEKRQSVAFWCNPISGHATLYWYQQILGQGPKLLIQFQNNGVVDDSQLPKDRFSAERLKGVDSTLKIQPAKLEDSAVYLCASSLTGRGYDTQYFGPGTRLTVL.

This clonotype was detected many times. V usage is TRBV7-9 and J usage is TRBJ2-7; D uncertain. The germline CDR1 and CDR2 sequences are SEHNR and FQNEAQ (reference sequence). Deletions cut 3 bases from V and 2 bases from J, with 14 bases between. The CDR3 is 15 amino acids. The CDR3 DNA reads as TGTGCCAGCAGCTTCGGGCCAGCCGACACCTACGAGCAGTACTTC. Its translation is CASSFGPADTYEQYF.

This clonotype was observed many times. The genes are TRBV20-1 and TRBJ2-3; no firm D call. Germline CDR1 is DFQATT and CDR2 is SNEGSKA (reference sequence). V lost 5 bases and J lost 12, with 15 bases in between. The length of the CDR3 is 11 residues. CDR3: CSAGSEDLQYF. DNA of the CDR3: TGCAGTGCTGGATCTGAGGACCTCCAGTATTTT.

This clonotype was counted ten times or more. The gene calls are TRBV7-9 and TRBJ1-5; TRBD1 might be the D (5 bases). V was clipped by 4 bases and J by 1 base, with 14 bases between them. Germline V CDR1 and CDR2: SEHNR, FQNEAQ (reference sequence). This CDR3 contains 16 residues. DNA of the CDR3: TGTGCCAGCAGCTCGGGCAAGGGGTCGAGCAATCAGCCCCAGCATTTT. It is translated as CASSSGKGSSNQPQHF.

At least ten counts were recorded for this clonotype. The chain combines TRBV30 with TRBJ1-2; D might be TRBD1 (5 bases). The germline CDR1 and CDR2 sequences are GTSNPN and SVGIG (reference sequence). The CDR3 is 14 residues long. V was clipped by 1 base and J by 6 bases, with 15 bases between them. Here the CDR3 DNA reads TGTGCCTGGAGTGGAGTGGGGCAGGTCCATGGCTACACCTTC. Translating it yields CAWSGVGQVHGYTF.